This entry concerns a single T cell receptor (beta chain). The sample belongs to a study of shared T cell receptors in the human thymus. Here immunoSEQ multiplex PCR was the method, and the copy in TCRdb shows in-frame clones only, minus some. The data hold roughly 710,000 clones, with 80% to 90% observed a single time. Trimming left V 4 bases short and J 5 bases short, with 20 bases between. This CDR3 is built from 16 residues. Germline V CDR1 and CDR2: SEHNR, FQNEAQ (reference sequence). These data are also associated with another study on human thymus T cells. That source reports: Healthy Finnish infants undergoing corrective surgery for congenital heart defects were used as donors. Surgeons resected thymus tissue during corrective heart surgery. Among thymic and blood repertoires, usage of V and J genes appeared biased. Related studies noted strongly shared thymic repertoires across unrelated people.

The specimen sequenced was thymocytes. This chain connects TRBV7-9 to TRBJ1-2, with D perhaps matching TRBD1 (5 bases). This clonotype originated in a girl in the first two years of life with a congenital heart defect. This chain's CDR3 is CASSSQNQGRIYGYTF. Written as DNA, the CDR3 is TGTGCCAGCAGCTCGCAAAATCAGGGCCGAATTTATGGCTACACCTTC. The whole variable domain, remainder taken from reference TRBV7-9 and TRBJ1-2, is DTGVSQNPRHKITKRGQNVTFRCDPISEHNRLYWYRQTLGQGPEFLTYFQNEAQLEKSRLLSDRFSAERPKGSFSTLEIQRTEQGDSAMYLCASSSQNQGRIYGYTFGSGTRLTVV.